This TCR beta chain appears in the sequencing data of a study of T cells in Graves' hyperthyroidism and ophthalmopathy. Findings and limits, study-wide: Blood also carried most thyroid clonotypes expanded above 0.001.

What was amplified from RNA transcripts were TCR beta CDR3 regions. The primer set for the first-round RT-PCR of the TCR CDR3 was HTBI. One entry per CDR3 protein, called by TCRdb with MiXCR from the multiplex PCR reads. The table shows 250,000 or so distinct CDR3 sequences, with roughly 15% occurring only once. V lost 0 bases and J lost 3, with 10 bases in between. The length of the CDR3 is 14 residues. Germline V gives CDR1 DFQATT, CDR2 SNEGSKA (reference sequence). Orbital computed tomography and thyroid ultrasound, together with serum TRAb and thyroxine and clinical symptoms, were used for diagnoses. This clonotype was seen at least ten times. Its antigen is unknown.

This TCR came from a woman aged 45-59 years with Graves' hyperthyroidism that later progressed to Graves' ophthalmopathy. This rearrangement joins TRBV20-1 to TRBJ2-3; no reliable D call. The sequenced sample consisted of blood. This CDR3 reads CSARDSRATDTQYF. In DNA form, the CDR3 reads TGCAGTGCTAGAGATTCAAGGGCAACAGATACGCAGTATTTT.